This is a list of T cell receptor beta chains from one sample in a study of blood T cell repertoires in COVID-19. Sequenced by immunoSEQ multiplex PCR; TCRdb stores in-frame clones only, minus some. The sample has about 190,000 clones; 70% to 80% are singletons. Sequencing was performed on peripheral blood. These receptors were collected from a man aged 50-59 years who had recovered from COVID-19. Each CDR3 is given with its conserved first and last residue. D genes are given only for firm matches. Clone size is stated in some rows and not others, as once, few, many or a class when expanded.

>.|.|TRBJ1-3|TRBV4-1
CASSRLTDSGNTIYF
TGCGCCAGCAGCCGCCTGACAGACTCTGGAAACACCATATATTTT
>.|.|TRBJ1-1|TRBV2
CASSEGGLGNTEAFF
TGTGCCAGCAGTGAGGGGGGGCTCGGGAACACTGAAGCTTTCTTT
>.|TRBD2|TRBJ2-3|TRBV6-2/TRBV6-3
CASSYPLLAGGTDTQYF
TGTGCCAGCAGTTACCCACTACTAGCGGGCGGCACAGATACGCAGTATTTT
>.|.|TRBJ1-1|TRBV29-1
CSARQVSEAEAFF
TGCAGCGCCAGACAGGTTTCTGAAGCTGAAGCTTTCTTT
>.|.|TRBJ2-2|TRBV30
CAWSVGRLRLFF
TGTGCCTGGAGTGTAGGGAGGCTTAGGCTGTTTTTT
>.|TRBD1|TRBJ2-7|TRBV11-1
CASSSPGTGGPEQYF
TGTGCCAGCAGCTCACCCGGGACAGGGGGCCCCGAGCAGTACTTC
>once|TRBD2|TRBJ2-5|TRBV19
CASSKLSGSYQETQYF
TGTGCCAGTAGTAAACTTAGCGGGAGTTATCAAGAGACCCAGTACTTC
>.|.|TRBJ2-7|TRBV29-1
CSVVGGGAYEQYF
TGCAGCGTTGTTGGCGGCGGGGCCTACGAGCAGTACTTC
>.|TRBD2|TRBJ2-7|TRBV6-5
CASRPAGLAGGQQYF
TGTGCCAGCAGACCAGCCGGACTAGCGGGAGGGCAGCAGTACTTC
>few|TRBD2|TRBJ2-3|TRBV5-4
CASSPGATSGRVTADTQYF
TGTGCCAGCAGCCCAGGGGCGACTAGCGGGAGGGTAACGGCAGATACGCAGTATTTT
>.|TRBD1|TRBJ1-1|TRBV2
CASSLAIGGQINTEAFF
TGTGCCAGCAGCCTAGCCATTGGGGGACAGATAAACACTGAAGCTTTCTTT
>.|TRBD2|TRBJ2-1|TRBV6-2/TRBV6-3
CASSASGRSSYNEQFF
TGTGCCAGCAGTGCTAGCGGGAGGAGCTCCTACAATGAGCAGTTCTTC
>.|.|TRBJ2-3|TRBV24-1
CATSDFRRLGSADTQYF
TGTGCCACCAGTGATTTCAGAAGACTAGGCTCGGCAGATACGCAGTATTTT
>.|.|TRBJ1-5|TRBV2
CASSGRTDQPQHF
TGTGCCAGCAGTGGAAGGACAGATCAGCCCCAGCATTTT
>.|.|TRBJ1-5|TRBV7-2
CASSLGGGGGNQPQHF
TGTGCCAGCAGCCTGGGTGGGGGAGGTGGCAATCAGCCCCAGCATTTT
>.|TRBD1|TRBJ1-5|TRBV9
CASSVGQGGQPQHF
TGTGCCAGCAGCGTGGGACAGGGGGGCCAGCCCCAGCATTTT
>.|.|TRBJ2-5|TRBV27
CASSFSGGRETQYF
TGTGCCAGCAGTTTTAGCGGTGGCAGAGAGACCCAGTACTTC
>many|TRBD1|TRBJ2-7|TRBV2
CASSGQGAAAGEQYF
TGTGCCAGCAGTGGACAGGGGGCTGCGGCCGGGGAGCAGTACTTC
>.|TRBD2|TRBJ2-1|TRBV5-1
CASNRAGSVGNEQFF
TGCGCCAGCAATCGAGCGGGATCCGTGGGCAATGAGCAGTTCTTC
>.|.|TRBJ2-7|TRBV7-2
CASSYNTGFSDEQYF
TGTGCCAGCAGCTATAATACAGGGTTCTCGGACGAGCAGTACTTC
>.|.|TRBJ2-7|TRBV28
CASKKVTSSSYEQYF
TGTGCCAGCAAGAAAGTAACTTCGAGCTCCTACGAGCAGTACTTC
>.|TRBD1|TRBJ2-3|TRBV9
CASSFRDRTTDTQYF
TGTGCCAGCAGCTTTCGGGACAGAACCACAGATACGCAGTATTTT